The 18 T cell receptor beta chains below all came from one sample that was sequenced in a study of T cells in localized non-small cell lung cancer. Sequencing was performed with immunoSEQ multiplex PCR; in TCRdb, only in-frame clones are kept and a portion is missing. The table includes roughly 48,000 clones, roughly 77% detected once. Sequencing was performed on peripheral blood, taken before any cancer treatment. These receptors were collected from a man aged 40 to 69 with stage I squamous cell lung carcinoma.

V is TRBV28 and J is TRBJ1-5, with D tentatively TRBD1 (5 bases). The V gene's germline CDR1 is MDHEN and CDR2 SYDVKM. There are 15 residues in the CDR3. The V and J ends lost 1 base and 9 bases respectively, with 16 bases between them. The CDR3 DNA sequence: TGTGCCAGCAGTTTATATAGCGGGGCCCAGGGGCCCCAGCATTTT. Protein product: CASSLYSGAQGPQHF.

This clone was detected once. The junction departs from germline at one end; a sequencing error may be responsible. The chain uses TRBV7-3 and TRBJ1-1, with 7 bases aligning to TRBD1. This CDR3 spans 16 amino acids. Germline V gene sequence: CDR1 SGHTA, CDR2 FQGTGA. DNA for the CDR3: TGCGCCAGCAGCCAAGAACAGGGGTTTGTGAACACTGAAGCTTTCTTT. Its protein is CASSQEQGFVNTEAFF.

The chain has TRBV11-2 and TRBJ1-2; the D gene is possibly TRBD1 (6 bases). V lost 4 bases and J 3 bases, leaving 15 bases between the germline ends. Germline V CDR1 and CDR2: SGHAT, FQNNGV. The CDR3 loop spans 15 amino acids. The CDR3 nucleotides read TGTGCCAGCAGCTCTCTAAGGACAGATGACTATGGCTACACCTTC. Its protein product is CASSSLRTDDYGYTF.

The chain is built from TRBV7-8 and TRBJ2-1; D is uncertain. CDR3 size: 15 residues. The V gene's germline CDR1 is SGHVS and CDR2 FQNEAQ. V lost 4 bases, J lost 0 bases, and 10 bases lay in between. The CDR3: CASSSMTFSYNEQFF. CDR3 DNA: TGTGCCAGCAGCTCGATGACTTTCTCCTACAATGAGCAGTTCTTC.

This chain uses TRBV6-5 with TRBJ1-1; D not resolved. V was cut by 7 bases and J by 3 bases, with 9 bases left in between. Looked up from germline, CDR1 is MNHEY and CDR2 is SVGAGI. The CDR3 is 12 residues long. CDR3: CASTSDHTEAFF. The DNA of the CDR3 is TGTGCCAGCACCTCGGATCACACTGAAGCTTTCTTT.

The chain carries TRBV9 and TRBJ2-7, with a tentative D call TRBD1 (6 bases). Germline assignment: CDR1 SGDLS and CDR2 YYNGEE. The CDR3 has 14 residues. The germline V and J ends were trimmed by 4 bases and 2 bases, with 13 bases remaining between them. CDR3 nucleotides: TGTGCCAGCAGCACTACCGGGACAACCTACGAGCAGTACTTC. Its protein is CASSTTGTTYEQYF.

This clone was found a few times. V usage is TRBV15 and J usage is TRBJ2-7; D unclear. Trimming shortened V by 1 base and J by 2 bases, and 12 bases separated the two germline ends. The V gene's germline CDR1 is LNHNV and CDR2 YYDKDF (reference sequence). The CDR3 sequence is 15 residues long. CDR3: CATSRGPGITYEQYF. CDR3 DNA: TGTGCCACCAGCAGAGGGCCGGGTATTACCTACGAGCAGTACTTC.

V gene TRBV19 combines with J gene TRBJ1-5; 7 positions agree with TRBD1. CDR3 length: 18 residues. Germline lookup yields CDR1 LNHDA and CDR2 SQIVND (reference sequence). J was trimmed by 0 bases and V by 3 bases; bases with no gene match: 11. For the CDR3, the DNA is TGTGCCAGTAGTATCCTACCCCGGGACAGTCATAGCAATCAGCCCCAGCATTTT. It translates to CASSILPRDSHSNQPQHF.

This chain connects TRBV7-9 to TRBJ2-3; 10 bases map to TRBD1. CDR1 is SEHNR and CDR2 is FQNEAQ in the germline V gene (reference sequence). V was clipped by 8 bases and J by 6 bases; unmatched bases: 11. This CDR3 is built from 15 residues. CDR3 DNA sequence: TGTGCCAGCTCAACGGACAGGGGGGTCGTGGATACGCAGTATTTT. Residues: CASSTDRGVVDTQYF.

The CDR3 protein is CASQERANQPQHF. In DNA, the CDR3 is TGTGCCAGCCAAGAGAGAGCCAATCAGCCCCAGCATTTT. The chain uses TRBV14 and TRBJ1-5; no definite D call. The V end lost 8 bases, the J end lost 3 bases, and 11 bases lay between the germline ends. In germline, CDR1 is SGHDN, CDR2 FVKESK. The CDR3 has 13 residues.

The rearrangement links TRBV11-2 to TRBJ2-3, with D unresolved. The CDR3 covers 14 residues. The V and J ends lost 5 bases and 2 bases respectively, with 11 bases between them. Germline V gene data show CDR1 as SGHAT and CDR2 as FQNNGV. Written as DNA, the CDR3 is TGTGCCAGCAGCCTAACTTCCCCCACAGATACGCAGTATTTT. This encodes CASSLTSPTDTQYF.

The rearrangement links TRBV29-1 to TRBJ2-2, with 11 positions matching TRBD1. Per the germline V gene, CDR1 is SQVTM and CDR2 is ANQGSEA. J gave up 3 bases and V 6 bases, and 6 bases lay outside the gene matches. The CDR3 has 15 residues. CDR3: CSVSGQGADTGELFF. As DNA, the CDR3 is TGCAGCGTAAGCGGACAGGGGGCAGACACCGGGGAGCTGTTTTTT.

This clone occurred a few times. This chain uses TRBV2 with TRBJ2-7; D perhaps matches TRBD2 (6 bases). The V end was cut by 8 bases, the J end by 2 bases, with 19 bases between. The CDR3 has 15 amino acids. Per germline, CDR1 SNHLY and CDR2 FYNNEI. The CDR3 loop reads CASSGGGKGTYEQYF. The CDR3 DNA reads TGTGCCAGCTCTGGGGGAGGAAAAGGGACCTACGAGCAGTACTTC.

The J gene is TRBJ2-2, the V gene TRBV9, with 11 nucleotides matching TRBD2. This CDR3 has 15 residues. With 4 bases clipped from V and 4 bases from J, the junction kept 3 bases outside the gene matches. CDR1 and CDR2 (germline): SGDLS, YYNGEE. Written as DNA, the CDR3 is TGTGCCAGCAGCAATAGCGGGGGGGCCACCGGGGAGCTGTTTTTT. This codes for CASSNSGGATGELFF.

J is TRBJ1-5 and V is TRBV29-1; 9 bases align to TRBD1. Trimming cost V 5 bases and J 5 bases; bases outside gene matches: 4. Germline V gene lookup returns CDR1 SQVTM and CDR2 ANQGSEA. This CDR3 comprises 13 residues. CDR3 region: CSVTTGGHQPQHF. The CDR3 DNA reads as TGCAGCGTTACCACAGGGGGCCATCAGCCCCAGCATTTT.

The V call is TRBV5-1, the J call TRBJ1-6, with 10 positions matching TRBD1. Germline CDR1 and CDR2: SGHRS and YFSETQ. The CDR3 sequence is 14 residues long. V shed 4 bases, J shed 7 bases, and the junction held 2 bases outside the gene matches. CDR3 amino acids: CASSPGQGNSPLHF. CDR3 in DNA: TGCGCCAGCAGCCCGGGACAGGGGAATTCACCCCTCCACTTT.

The CDR3 sequence is CASSSFDIRNTGELFF. CDR3 coding DNA: TGTGCCAGCAGTTCCTTCGACATTCGGAACACCGGGGAGCTGTTTTTT. The rearrangement links TRBV6-5 to TRBJ2-2, with D uncertain. Germline CDR1 MNHEY, CDR2 SVGAGI. Trimming took 4 bases from V and 1 from J, leaving 13 bases between them. This CDR3 has 16 residues.

The CDR3 region is CASSPGQGNQPQHF. The CDR3 coding sequence is TGTGCCAGCAGCCCGGGGCAGGGAAATCAGCCCCAGCATTTT. The chain carries TRBV27 and TRBJ1-5; D perhaps matches TRBD1 (5 bases). The germline V and J ends were trimmed by 6 bases and 4 bases, with 13 bases remaining between them. This CDR3 has 14 residues. From germline, CDR1 is MNHEY and CDR2 SMNVEV (reference sequence).